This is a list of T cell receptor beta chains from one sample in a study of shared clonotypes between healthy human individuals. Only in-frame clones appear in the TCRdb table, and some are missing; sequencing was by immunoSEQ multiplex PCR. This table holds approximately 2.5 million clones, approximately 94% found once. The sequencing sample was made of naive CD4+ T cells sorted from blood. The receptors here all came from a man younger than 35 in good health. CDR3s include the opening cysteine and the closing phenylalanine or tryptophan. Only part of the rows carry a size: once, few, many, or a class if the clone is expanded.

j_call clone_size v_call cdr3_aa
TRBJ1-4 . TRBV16 CASSQGFSGTGYEKLFF
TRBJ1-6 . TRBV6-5 CASAPLKGTDSPLHF
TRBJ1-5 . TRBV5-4 CASSIDGQPQHF
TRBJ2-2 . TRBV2 CASSASGTGELFF
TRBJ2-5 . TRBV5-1 CASSPLGFQETQYF
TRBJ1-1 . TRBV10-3 CATLTGGGNTEAFF
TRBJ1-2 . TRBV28 CASSRPTLGYTF
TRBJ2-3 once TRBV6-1 CASSPDLRSTDTQYF
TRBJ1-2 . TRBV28 CASSLRTLDYTF
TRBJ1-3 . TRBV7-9 CASSSGTGGVTGNTIYF
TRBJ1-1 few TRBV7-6 CASSAGLNTEAFF
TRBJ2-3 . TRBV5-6 CASSLVPGVVVDTQYF
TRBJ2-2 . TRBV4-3 CASSQDRGGTGELFF
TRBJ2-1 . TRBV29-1 CSVERAGDHNEQFF
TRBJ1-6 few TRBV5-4 CASSLPGSGNSPLHF
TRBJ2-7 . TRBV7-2 CASSLSSTGRVYEQYF
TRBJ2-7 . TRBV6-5 CASSYSSGLGSYEQYF
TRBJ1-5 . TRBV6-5 CASSYSSGVGNQPQHF
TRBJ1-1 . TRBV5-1 CASKRGAEFTEAFF
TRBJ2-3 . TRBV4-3 CASSQDAGTRGDTQYF
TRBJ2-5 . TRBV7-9 CASSLAQGGEETQYF
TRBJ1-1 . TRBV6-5 CASSYSIPQGAIEAFF
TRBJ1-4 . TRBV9 CASSPTGRGGQGEKLFF
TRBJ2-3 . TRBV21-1 CASSKNPGGTDTQYF
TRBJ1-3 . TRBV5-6 CASRTTGVNTIYF
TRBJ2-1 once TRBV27 CASSFLGNEQFF
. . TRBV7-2 CASSPRGTDPYEQYF
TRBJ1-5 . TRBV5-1 CASSLGVNQPQHF
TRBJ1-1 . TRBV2 CASQLNTEAFF
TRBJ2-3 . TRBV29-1 CSVWLGGDGADTQYF
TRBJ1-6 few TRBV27 CASSLDLNSPLHF
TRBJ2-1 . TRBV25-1 CASSEWGDEQFF
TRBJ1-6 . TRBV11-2 CASSPAGPANSPLHF
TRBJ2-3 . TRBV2 CASSQPPDTQYF
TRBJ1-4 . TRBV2 CASGEDATNEKLFF
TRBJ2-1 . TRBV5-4 CASNSGSGTGEQFF
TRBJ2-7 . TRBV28 CASSFWGQGYEQYF
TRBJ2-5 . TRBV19 CASIRGQGYF
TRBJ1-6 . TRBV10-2 CASKPPANSPLHF
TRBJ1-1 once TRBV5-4 CASSRTGVNTEAFF
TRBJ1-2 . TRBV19 CASSTSWRGYTF
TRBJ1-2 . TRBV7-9 CASSYQYGYTF
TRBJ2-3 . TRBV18 CASSPWGKNTDTQYF
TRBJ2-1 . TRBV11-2 CASSRGQQREQFF
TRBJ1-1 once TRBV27 CASRLDWQLNTEAFF
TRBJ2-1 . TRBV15 CATSTGYNEQFF
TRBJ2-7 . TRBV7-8 CASSLGQGQGSYEQYF
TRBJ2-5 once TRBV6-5 CASSYVWAFGQETQYF
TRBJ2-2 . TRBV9 CASSVGPGDTGELFF
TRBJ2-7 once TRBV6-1 CASSALTGPEQYF
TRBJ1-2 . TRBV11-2 CASSNGQFNYGYTF
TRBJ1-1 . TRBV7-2 CASSLVGSEAFF
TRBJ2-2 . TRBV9 CASSVEGRGDTGELFF
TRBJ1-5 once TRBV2 CASSYPETGGHSNQPQHF
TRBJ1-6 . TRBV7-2 CASSLVSGQGAYNSPLHF
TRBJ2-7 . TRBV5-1 CASSRPELSYEQYF
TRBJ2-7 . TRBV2 CASSDSQVGYKSSYEQYF
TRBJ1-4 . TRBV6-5 CASRGTKWEKLFF
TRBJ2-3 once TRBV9 CASSVGEGTDTQYF